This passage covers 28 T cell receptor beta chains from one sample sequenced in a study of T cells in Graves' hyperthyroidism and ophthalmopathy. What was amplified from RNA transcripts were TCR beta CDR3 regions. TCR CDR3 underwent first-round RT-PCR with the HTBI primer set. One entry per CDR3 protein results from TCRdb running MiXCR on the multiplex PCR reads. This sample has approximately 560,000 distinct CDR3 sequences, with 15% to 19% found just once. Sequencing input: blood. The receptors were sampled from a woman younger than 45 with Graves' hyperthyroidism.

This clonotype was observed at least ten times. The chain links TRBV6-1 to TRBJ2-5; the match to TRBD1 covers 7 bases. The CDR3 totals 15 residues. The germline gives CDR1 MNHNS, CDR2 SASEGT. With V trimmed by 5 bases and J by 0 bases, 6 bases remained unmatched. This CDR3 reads CASSPWDSHQETQYF. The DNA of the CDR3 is TGTGCCAGCAGTCCCTGGGACAGTCACCAAGAGACCCAGTACTTC.

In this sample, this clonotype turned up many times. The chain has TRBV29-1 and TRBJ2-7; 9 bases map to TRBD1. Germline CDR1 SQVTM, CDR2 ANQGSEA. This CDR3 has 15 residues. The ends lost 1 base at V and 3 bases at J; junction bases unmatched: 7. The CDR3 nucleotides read TGCAGCGTTGAAGCCGGGACAGGGAGCTACTACGAGCAGTACTTC. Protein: CSVEAGTGSYYEQYF.

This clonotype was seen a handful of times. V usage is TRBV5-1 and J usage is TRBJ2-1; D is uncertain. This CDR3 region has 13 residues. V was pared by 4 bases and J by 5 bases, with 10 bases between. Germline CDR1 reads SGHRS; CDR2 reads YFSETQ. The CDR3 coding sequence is TGCGCCAGCAGCACCGGAAGTAACAATGAGCAGTTCTTC. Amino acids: CASSTGSNNEQFF.

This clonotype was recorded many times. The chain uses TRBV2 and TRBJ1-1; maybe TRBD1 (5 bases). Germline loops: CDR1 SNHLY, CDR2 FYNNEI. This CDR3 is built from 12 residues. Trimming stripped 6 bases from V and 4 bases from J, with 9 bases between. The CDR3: CASRGLRTEAFF. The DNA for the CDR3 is TGTGCCAGCAGGGGGCTGCGCACTGAAGCTTTCTTT.

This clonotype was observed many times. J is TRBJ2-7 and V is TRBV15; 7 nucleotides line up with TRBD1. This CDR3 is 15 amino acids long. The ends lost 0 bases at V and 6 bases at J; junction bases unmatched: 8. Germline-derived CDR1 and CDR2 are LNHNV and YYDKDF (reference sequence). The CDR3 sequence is CATSRDNRGLSEQYF. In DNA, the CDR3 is TGTGCCACCAGCAGAGATAACAGGGGATTGTCCGAGCAGTACTTC.

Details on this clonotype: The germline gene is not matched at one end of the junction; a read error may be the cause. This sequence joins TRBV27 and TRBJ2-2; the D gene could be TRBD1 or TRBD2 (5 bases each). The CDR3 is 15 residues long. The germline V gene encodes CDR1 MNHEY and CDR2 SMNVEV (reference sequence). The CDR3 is CASSDLGLGAGELFF. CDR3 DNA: TGCGCCAGCAGTGACCTAGGCCTGGGGGCCGGGGAGCTGTTTTTT.

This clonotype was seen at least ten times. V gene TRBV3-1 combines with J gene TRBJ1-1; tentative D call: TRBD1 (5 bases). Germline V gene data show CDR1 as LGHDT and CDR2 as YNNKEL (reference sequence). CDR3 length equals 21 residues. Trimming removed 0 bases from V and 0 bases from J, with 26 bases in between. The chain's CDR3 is CASSQDPYPLRGKGMNTEAFF. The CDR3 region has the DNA TGTGCCAGCAGCCAAGATCCCTATCCCCTGAGGGGTAAGGGAATGAACACTGAAGCTTTCTTT.

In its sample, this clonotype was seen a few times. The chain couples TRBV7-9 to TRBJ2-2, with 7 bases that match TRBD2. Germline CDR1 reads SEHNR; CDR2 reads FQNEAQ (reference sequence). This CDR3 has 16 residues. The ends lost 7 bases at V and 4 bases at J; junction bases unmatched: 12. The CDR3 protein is CASTQAGLFGTGELFF. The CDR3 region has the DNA TGTGCCAGCACCCAAGCGGGACTATTCGGCACCGGGGAGCTGTTTTTT.

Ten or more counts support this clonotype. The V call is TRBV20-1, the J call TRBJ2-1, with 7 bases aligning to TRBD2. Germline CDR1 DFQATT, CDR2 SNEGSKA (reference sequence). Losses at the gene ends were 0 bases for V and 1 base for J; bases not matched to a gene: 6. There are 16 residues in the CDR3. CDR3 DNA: TGCAGTGCTAGAGATCAACGGGACTATTCCTACAATGAGCAGTTCTTC. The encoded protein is CSARDQRDYSYNEQFF.

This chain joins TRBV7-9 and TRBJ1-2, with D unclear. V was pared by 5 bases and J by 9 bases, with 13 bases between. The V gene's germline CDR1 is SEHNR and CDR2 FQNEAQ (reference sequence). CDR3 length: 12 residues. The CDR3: CASSQEDWSYTF. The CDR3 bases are TGTGCCAGCAGCCAAGAGGATTGGAGCTACACCTTC.

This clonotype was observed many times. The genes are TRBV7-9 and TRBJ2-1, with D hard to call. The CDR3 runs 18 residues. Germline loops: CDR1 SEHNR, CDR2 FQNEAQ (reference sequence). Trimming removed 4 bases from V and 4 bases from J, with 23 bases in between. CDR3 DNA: TGTGCCAGCAGCTCATTAGTGGCGATGGGTGTTTCATACAATGAGCAGTTCTTC. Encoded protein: CASSSLVAMGVSYNEQFF.

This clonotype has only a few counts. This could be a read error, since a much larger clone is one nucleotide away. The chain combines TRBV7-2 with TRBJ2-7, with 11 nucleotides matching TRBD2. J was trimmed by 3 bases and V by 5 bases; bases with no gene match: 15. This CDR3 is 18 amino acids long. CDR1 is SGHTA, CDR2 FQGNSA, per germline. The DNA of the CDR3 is TGTGCCAGCAGCCGAACGGGACTAGCGGAATTACTTAACTACGAGCAGTACTTC. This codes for CASSRTGLAELLNYEQYF.

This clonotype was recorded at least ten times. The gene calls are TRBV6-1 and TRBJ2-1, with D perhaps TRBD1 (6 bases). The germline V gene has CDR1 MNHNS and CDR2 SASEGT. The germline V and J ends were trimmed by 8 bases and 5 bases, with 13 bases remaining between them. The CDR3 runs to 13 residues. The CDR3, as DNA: TGTGCCAGCGGTACTCGGACAGACAATGAGCAGTTCTTC. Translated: CASGTRTDNEQFF.

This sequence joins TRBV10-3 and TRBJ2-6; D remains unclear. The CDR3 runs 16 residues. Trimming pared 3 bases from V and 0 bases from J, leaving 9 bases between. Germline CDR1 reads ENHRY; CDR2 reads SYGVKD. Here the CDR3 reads CAISDPRSSGANVLTF. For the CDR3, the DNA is TGTGCCATCAGTGATCCGCGAAGCTCTGGGGCCAACGTCCTGACTTTC.

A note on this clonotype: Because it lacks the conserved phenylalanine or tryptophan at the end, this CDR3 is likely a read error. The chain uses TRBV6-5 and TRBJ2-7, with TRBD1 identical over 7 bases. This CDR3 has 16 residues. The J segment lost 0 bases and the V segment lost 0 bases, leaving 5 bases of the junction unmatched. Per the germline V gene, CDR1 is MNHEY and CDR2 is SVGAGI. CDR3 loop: CASSYSIRDSSYEQYL. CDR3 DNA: TGTGCCAGCAGTTACTCCATTAGGGACAGCTCCTACGAGCAGTACCTC.

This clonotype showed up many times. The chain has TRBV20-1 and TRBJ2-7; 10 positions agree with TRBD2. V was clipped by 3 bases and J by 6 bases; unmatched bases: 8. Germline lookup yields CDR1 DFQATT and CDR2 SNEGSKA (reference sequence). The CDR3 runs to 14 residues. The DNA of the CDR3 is TGCAGTGCTAGGGTAAGCGGGAGGGCCGGCGAGCAGTACTTC. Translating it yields CSARVSGRAGEQYF.

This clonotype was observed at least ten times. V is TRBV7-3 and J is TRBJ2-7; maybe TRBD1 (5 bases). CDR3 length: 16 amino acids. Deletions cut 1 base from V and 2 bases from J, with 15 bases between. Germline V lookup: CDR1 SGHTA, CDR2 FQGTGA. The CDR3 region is CASSLMGRGSPYEQYF. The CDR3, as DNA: TGTGCCAGCAGCTTAATGGGGCGTGGATCCCCCTACGAGCAGTACTTC.

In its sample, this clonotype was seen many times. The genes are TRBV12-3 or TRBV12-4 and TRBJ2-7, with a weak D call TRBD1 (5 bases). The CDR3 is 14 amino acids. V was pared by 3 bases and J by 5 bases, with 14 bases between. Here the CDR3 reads CASSFWGRSHEQYF. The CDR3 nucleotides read TGTGCCAGCAGTTTCTGGGGCAGGTCCCACGAGCAGTACTTC.

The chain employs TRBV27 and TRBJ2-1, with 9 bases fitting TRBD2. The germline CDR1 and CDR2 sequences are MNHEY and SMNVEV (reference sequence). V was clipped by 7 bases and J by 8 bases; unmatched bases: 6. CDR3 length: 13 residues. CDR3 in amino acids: CASTISGSHEQFF. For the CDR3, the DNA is TGTGCCAGCACCATTAGCGGGAGCCATGAGCAGTTCTTC.

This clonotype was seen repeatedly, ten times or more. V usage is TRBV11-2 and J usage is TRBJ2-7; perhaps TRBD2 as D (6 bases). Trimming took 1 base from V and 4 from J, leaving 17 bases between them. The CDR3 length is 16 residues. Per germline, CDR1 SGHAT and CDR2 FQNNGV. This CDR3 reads CASSLARTRDGYEQYF. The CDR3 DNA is TGTGCCAGCAGCTTAGCCCGGACGCGGGACGGGTACGAGCAGTACTTC.

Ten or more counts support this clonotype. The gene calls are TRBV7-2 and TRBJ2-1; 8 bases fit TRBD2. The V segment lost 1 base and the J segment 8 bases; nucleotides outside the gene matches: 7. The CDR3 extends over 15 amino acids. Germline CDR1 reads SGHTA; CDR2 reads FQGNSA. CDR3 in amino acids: CASSLGQAGAHEQFF. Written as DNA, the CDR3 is TGTGCCAGCAGCTTAGGTCAAGCGGGAGCCCATGAGCAGTTCTTC.

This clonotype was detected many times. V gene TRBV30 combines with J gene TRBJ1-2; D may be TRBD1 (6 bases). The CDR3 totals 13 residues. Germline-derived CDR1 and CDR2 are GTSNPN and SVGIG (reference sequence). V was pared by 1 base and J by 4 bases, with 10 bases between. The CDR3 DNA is TGTGCCTGGAGTGAGGGGGGGCTCTATGGCTACACCTTC. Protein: CAWSEGGLYGYTF.

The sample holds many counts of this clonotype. CDR3 residues: CSVVPGGLRNEQFF. The CDR3 coding sequence is TGCAGCGTTGTCCCGGGAGGGCTTCGCAATGAGCAGTTCTTC. The J gene is TRBJ2-1, the V gene TRBV29-1, with TRBD2 matching over 8 bases. The CDR3 totals 14 residues. Trimming at V came to 4 bases and at J to 6 bases, leaving 8 bases not matched to a gene. Germline V gene data show CDR1 as SQVTM and CDR2 as ANQGSEA.

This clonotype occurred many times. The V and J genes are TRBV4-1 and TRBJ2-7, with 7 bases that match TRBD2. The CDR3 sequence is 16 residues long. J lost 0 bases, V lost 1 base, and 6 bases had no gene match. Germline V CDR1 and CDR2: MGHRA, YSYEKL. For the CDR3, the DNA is TGCGCCAGCAGCCAAGTGGGCAGCGGGAACTCCTACGAGCAGTACTTC. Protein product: CASSQVGSGNSYEQYF.

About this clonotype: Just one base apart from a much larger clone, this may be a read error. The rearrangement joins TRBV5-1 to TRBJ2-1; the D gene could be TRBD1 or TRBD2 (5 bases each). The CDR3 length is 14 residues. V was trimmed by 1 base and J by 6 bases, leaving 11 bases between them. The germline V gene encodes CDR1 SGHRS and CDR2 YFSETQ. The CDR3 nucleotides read TGCGCCAGCAGCTTGTGGGACGGTGCCAATGAGCAGTTCTTC. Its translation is CASSLWDGANEQFF.

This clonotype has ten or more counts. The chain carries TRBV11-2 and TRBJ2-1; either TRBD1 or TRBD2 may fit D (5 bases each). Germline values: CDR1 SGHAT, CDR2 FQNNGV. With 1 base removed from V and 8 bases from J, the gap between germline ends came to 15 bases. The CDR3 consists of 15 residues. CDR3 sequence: CASSLGPGLDYEQFF. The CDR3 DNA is TGTGCCAGCAGCTTAGGGCCGGGGCTGGACTATGAGCAGTTCTTC.

CDR3 nucleotide sequence: TGTGCCAGCTCCCATGGACTAGCGGGAATCCCCGGGGAGCTGTTTTTT. It specifies CASSHGLAGIPGELFF. The chain recombines TRBV18 with TRBJ2-2, with 12 bases that match TRBD2. The CDR3 consists of 16 residues. Germline CDR1 reads KGHSH; CDR2 reads LQKENI. J was trimmed by 6 bases and V by 6 bases; bases with no gene match: 8.

The CDR3 spells CASRFGTGRNEQFF. The CDR3 DNA reads TGTGCCAGCAGGTTTGGGACAGGGAGGAATGAGCAGTTCTTC. J is TRBJ2-1 and V is TRBV3-1, with 9 bases identical to TRBD1. The CDR3 totals 14 residues. Germline V CDR1 and CDR2: LGHDT, YNNKEL (reference sequence). The trim removed 6 bases at V and 7 bases at J, leaving 7 bases unmatched.